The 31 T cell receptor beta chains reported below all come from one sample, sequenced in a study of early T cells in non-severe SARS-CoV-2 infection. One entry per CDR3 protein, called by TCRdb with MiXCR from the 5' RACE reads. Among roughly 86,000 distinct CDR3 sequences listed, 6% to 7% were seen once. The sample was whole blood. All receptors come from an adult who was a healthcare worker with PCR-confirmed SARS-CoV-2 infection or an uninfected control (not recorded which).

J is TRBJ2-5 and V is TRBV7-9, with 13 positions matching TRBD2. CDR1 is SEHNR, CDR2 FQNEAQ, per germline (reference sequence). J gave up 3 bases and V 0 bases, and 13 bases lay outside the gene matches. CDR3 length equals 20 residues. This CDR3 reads CASSLATGTSGVMVKETQYF. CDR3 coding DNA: TGTGCCAGCAGCTTAGCGACCGGGACTAGCGGGGTTATGGTGAAAGAGACCCAGTACTTC.

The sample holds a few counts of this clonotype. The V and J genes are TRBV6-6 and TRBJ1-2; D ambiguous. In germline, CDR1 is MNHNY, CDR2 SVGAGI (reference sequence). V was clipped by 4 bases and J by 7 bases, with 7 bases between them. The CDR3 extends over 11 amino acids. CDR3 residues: CASSSGFGYTF. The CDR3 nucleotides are TGTGCCAGCAGTTCCGGGTTTGGCTACACCTTC.

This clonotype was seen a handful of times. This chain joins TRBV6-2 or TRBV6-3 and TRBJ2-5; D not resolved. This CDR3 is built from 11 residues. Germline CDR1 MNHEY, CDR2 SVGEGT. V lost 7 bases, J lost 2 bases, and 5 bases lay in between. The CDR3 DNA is TGTGCCAGCAAACAACAAGAGACCCAGTACTTC. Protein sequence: CASKQQETQYF.

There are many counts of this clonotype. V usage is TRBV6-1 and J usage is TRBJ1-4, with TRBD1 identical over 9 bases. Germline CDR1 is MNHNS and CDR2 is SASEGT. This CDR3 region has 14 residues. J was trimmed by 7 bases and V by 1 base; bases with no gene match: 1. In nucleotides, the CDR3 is TGTGCCAGCAGTGAAGGGACAGGGGTTGAAAAACTGTTTTTT. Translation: CASSEGTGVEKLFF.

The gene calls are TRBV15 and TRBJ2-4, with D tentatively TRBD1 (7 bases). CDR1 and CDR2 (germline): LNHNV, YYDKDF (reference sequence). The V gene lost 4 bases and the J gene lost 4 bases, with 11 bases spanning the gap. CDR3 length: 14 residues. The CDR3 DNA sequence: TGTGCCACCAGCACCGCGGGACAGAAAAACATTCAGTACTTC. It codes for CATSTAGQKNIQYF. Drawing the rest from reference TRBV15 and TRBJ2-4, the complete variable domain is DAMVIQNPRYQVTQFGKPVTLSCSQTLNHNVMYWYQQKSSQAPKLLFHYYDKDFNNEADTPDNFQSRRPNTSFCFLDIRSPGLGDTAMYLCATSTAGQKNIQYFGAGTRLSVL.

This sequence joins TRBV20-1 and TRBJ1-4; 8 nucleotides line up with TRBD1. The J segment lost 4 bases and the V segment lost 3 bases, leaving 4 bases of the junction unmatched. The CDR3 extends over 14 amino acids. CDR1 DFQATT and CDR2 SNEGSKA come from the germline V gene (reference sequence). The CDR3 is CSARPTGVNEKLFF. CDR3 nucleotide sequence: TGCAGTGCTAGGCCGACAGGGGTTAATGAAAAACTGTTTTTT.

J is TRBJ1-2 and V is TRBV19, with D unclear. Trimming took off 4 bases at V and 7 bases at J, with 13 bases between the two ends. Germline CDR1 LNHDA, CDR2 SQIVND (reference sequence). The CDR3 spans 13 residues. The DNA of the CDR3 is TGTGCCAGTAGTACCCCTGGAATTTTTGGCTACACCTTC. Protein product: CASSTPGIFGYTF. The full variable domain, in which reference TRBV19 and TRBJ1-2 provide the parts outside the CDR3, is DGGITQSPKYLFRKEGQNVTLSCEQNLNHDAMYWYRQDPGQGLRLIYYSQIVNDFQKGDIAEGYSVSREKKESFPLTVTSAQKNPTAFYLCASSTPGIFGYTFGSGTRLTVV.

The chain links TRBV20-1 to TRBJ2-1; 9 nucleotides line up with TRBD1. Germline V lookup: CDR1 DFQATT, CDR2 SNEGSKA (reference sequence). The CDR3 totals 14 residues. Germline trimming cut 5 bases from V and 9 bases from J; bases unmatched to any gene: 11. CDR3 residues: CSARGQGSLGEQFF. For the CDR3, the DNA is TGCAGTGCTCGTGGACAGGGGAGTCTCGGTGAGCAGTTCTTC.

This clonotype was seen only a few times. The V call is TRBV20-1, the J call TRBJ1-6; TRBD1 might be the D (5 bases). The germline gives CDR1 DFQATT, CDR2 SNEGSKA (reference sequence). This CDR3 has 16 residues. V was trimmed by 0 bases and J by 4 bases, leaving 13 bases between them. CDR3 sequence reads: CSARDRQLLYNSPLHF. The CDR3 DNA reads TGCAGTGCTAGAGATAGACAGCTTCTATATAATTCACCCCTCCACTTT.

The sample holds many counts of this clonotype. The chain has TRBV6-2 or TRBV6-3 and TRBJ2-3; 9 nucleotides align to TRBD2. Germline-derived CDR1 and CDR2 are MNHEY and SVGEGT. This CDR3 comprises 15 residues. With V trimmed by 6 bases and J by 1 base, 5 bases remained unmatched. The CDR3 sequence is CASSAWTSGTDTQYF. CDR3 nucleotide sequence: TGTGCCAGCAGCGCTTGGACTAGCGGCACAGATACGCAGTATTTT.

Written as DNA, the CDR3 is TGCGCCAGCCAGGACGCGTCACCCCTCCACTTT. Amino acid sequence: CASQDASPLHF. This chain links TRBV10-2 with TRBJ1-6; no firm D call. Germline-derived CDR1 and CDR2 are WSHSY and SAAADI. CDR3 length: 11 amino acids. V was pared by 8 bases and J by 10 bases, with 9 bases between.

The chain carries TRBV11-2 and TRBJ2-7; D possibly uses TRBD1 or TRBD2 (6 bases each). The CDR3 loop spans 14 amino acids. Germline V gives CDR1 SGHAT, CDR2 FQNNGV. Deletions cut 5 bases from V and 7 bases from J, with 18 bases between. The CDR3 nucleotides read TGTGCCAGCAGCCCAGGGGACTTTTCATTGGAGCAGTACTTC. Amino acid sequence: CASSPGDFSLEQYF.

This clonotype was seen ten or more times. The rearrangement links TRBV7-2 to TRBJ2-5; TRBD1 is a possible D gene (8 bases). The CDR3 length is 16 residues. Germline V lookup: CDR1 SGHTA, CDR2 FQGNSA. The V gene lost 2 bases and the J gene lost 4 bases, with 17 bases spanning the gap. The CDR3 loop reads CASSLHRGGRGETQYF. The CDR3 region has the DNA TGTGCCAGCAGCTTACACAGGGGGGGAAGAGGAGAGACCCAGTACTTC.

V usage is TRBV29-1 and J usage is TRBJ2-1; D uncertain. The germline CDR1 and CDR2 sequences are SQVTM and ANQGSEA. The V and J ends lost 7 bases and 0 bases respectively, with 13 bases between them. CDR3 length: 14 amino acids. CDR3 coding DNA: TGCAGCGCCGATCCGGTGAGCTCCTACAATGAGCAGTTCTTC. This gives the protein CSADPVSSYNEQFF.

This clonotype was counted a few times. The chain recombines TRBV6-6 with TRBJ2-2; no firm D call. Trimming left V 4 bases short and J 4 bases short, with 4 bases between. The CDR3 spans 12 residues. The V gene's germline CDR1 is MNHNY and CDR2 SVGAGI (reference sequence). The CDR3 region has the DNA TGTGCCAGCAGTTCCAGCACCGGGGAGCTGTTTTTT. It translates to CASSSSTGELFF.

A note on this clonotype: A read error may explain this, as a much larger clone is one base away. Written as DNA, the CDR3 is TGCAGCTCCGCTAAGGGGGCTGGCACTGAAGCTTTCTTT. Translated: CSSAKGAGTEAFF. The genes are TRBV29-1 and TRBJ1-1, with 7 bases identical to TRBD1. Germline trimming cut 8 bases from V and 4 bases from J; bases unmatched to any gene: 10. This CDR3 spans 13 amino acids. The germline V gene encodes CDR1 SQVTM and CDR2 ANQGSEA.

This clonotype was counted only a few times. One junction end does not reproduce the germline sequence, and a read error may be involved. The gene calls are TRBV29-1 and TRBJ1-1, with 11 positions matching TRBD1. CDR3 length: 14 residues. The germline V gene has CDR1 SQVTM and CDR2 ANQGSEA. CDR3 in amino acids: CSVDNGQGAPEVFF. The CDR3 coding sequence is TGCAGCGTAGATAACGGACAGGGGGCGCCTGAAGTTTTCTTT.

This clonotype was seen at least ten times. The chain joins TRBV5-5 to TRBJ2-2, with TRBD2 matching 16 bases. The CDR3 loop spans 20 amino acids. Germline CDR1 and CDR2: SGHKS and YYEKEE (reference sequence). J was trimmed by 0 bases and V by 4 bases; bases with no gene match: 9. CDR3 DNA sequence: TGTGCCAGCAGCACGCCGGGACTAGCGGGGGGGTACGCGAACACCGGGGAGCTGTTTTTT. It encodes CASSTPGLAGGYANTGELFF.

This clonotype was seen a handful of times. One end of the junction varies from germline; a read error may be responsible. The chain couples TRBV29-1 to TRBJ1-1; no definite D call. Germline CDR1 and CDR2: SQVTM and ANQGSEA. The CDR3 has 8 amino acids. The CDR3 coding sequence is TGCAGCGTTGACGGGTTCGGATTT. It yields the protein CSVDGFGF.

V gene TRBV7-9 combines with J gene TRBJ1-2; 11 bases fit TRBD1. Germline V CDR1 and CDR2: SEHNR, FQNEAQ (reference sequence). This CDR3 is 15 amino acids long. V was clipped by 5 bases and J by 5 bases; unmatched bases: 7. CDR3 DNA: TGTGCCAGCAGCCTCCCCGGACAGGGGGCTTATGGCTACACCTTC. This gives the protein CASSLPGQGAYGYTF.

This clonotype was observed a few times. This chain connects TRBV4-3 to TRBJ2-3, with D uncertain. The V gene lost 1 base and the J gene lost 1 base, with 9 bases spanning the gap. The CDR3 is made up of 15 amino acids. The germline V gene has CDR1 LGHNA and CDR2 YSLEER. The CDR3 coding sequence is TGCGCCAGCAGCCAAGTTGCGGCAGGCACAGATACGCAGTATTTT. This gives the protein CASSQVAAGTDTQYF.

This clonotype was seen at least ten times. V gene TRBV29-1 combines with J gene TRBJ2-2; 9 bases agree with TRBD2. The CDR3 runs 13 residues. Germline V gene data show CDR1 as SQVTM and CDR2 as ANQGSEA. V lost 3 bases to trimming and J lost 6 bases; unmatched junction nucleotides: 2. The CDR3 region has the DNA TGCAGCGTTGAGGCTAGCGGGGCCGGGGAGCTGTTTTTT. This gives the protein CSVEASGAGELFF.

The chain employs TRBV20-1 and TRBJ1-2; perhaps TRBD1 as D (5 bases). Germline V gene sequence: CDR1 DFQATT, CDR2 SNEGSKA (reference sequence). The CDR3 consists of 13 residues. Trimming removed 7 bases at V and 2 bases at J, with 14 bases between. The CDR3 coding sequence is TGCAGTGTCCGGGCAGGGAGGAACTATGGCTACACCTTC. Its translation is CSVRAGRNYGYTF.

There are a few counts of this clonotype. CDR3 region: CASSPRQPNYGYTF. CDR3 DNA sequence: TGTGCCAGCAGCCCTAGACAGCCCAACTATGGCTACACCTTC. The V gene is TRBV5-4, the J gene TRBJ1-2, with a tentative D call TRBD1 (5 bases). Trimming shortened V by 4 bases and J by 2 bases, and 12 bases separated the two germline ends. Per the germline V gene, CDR1 is SGHNT and CDR2 is YYREEE (reference sequence). The CDR3 is 14 residues long.

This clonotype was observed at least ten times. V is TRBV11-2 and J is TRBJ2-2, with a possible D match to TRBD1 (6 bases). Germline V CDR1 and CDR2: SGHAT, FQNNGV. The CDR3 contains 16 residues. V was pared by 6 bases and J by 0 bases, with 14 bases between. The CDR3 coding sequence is TGTGCCAGCAGGGTGTGGGGGCGATCGAACACCGGGGAGCTGTTTTTT. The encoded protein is CASRVWGRSNTGELFF.

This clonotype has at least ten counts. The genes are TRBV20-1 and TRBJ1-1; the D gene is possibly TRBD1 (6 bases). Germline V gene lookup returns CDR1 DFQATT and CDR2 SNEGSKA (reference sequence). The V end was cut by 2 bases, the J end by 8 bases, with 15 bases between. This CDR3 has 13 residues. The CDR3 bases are TGCAGTGCTAGACAGGGGCTACGGTGGGAAGCTTTCTTT. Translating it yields CSARQGLRWEAFF.

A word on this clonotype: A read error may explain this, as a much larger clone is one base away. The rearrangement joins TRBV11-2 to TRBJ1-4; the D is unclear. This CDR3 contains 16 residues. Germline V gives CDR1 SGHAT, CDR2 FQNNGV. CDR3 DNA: TGTGCCAGCAGCCTCTTCGGGAGTACAACTGATGAAAAACTGTTTTTT. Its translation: CASSLFGSTTDEKLFF. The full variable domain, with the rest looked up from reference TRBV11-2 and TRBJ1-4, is EAGVAQSPRYKIIEKRQSVAFWCNPISGHATLYWYQQILGQGPKLLIQFQNNGVVDDSQLPKDRFSAERLKGVDSTLKIQPAKLEDSAVYLCASSLFGSTTDEKLFFGSGTQLSVL.

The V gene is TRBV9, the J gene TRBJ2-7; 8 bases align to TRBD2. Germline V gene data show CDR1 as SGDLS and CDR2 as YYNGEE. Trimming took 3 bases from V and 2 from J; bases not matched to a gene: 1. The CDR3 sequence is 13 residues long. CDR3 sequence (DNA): TGTGCCAGCAGCGCCGGGGGGGCCTACGAGCAGTACTTC. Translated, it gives CASSAGGAYEQYF. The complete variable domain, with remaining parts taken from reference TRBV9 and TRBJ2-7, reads DSGVTQTPKHLITATGQRVTLRCSPRSGDLSVYWYQQSLDQGLQFLIQYYNGEERAKGNILERFSAQQFPDLHSELNLSSLELGDSALYFCASSAGGAYEQYFGPGTRLTVT.

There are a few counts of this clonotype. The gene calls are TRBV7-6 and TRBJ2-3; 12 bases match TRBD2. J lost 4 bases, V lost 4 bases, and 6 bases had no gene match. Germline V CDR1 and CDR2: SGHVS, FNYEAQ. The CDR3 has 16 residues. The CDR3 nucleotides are TGTGCCAGCAGCTCTAGCGGGGGGGCCCGTTCAGATACGCAGTATTTT. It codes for CASSSSGGARSDTQYF.

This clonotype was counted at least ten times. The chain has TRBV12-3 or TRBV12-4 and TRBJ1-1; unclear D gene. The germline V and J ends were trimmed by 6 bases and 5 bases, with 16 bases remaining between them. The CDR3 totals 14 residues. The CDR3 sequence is CASSLAGMRTEAFF. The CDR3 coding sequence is TGTGCCAGCAGCTTGGCCGGGATGAGGACTGAAGCTTTCTTT.

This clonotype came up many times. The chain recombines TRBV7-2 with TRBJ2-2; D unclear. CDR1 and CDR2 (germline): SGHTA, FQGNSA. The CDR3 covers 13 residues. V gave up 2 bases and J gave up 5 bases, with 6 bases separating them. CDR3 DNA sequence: TGTGCCAGCAGCTTATTCCGAACCGGGGAGCTGTTTTTT. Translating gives CASSLFRTGELFF.